The entry below gives a single T cell receptor beta chain sequence along with its context. Within the sample, other DNA sequences also encode this same CDR3. The data were obtained in a study of blood T cell repertoires in COVID-19. Study-wide background: Material from acute and convalescent COVID-19 was sourced from the United States, Italy and Spain.

Per the original methods: Estimates of nucleated cell counts were drawn from the amplification of reference gene primers. Assay used: immunoSEQ multiplex PCR; TCRdb lists only in-frame clones, some missing. V, J and clone size are those of that table, while D and trimming were read from the DNA. Of roughly 120,000 clones detected, over 60% appear once; the ten largest clones hold roughly 4.3%. The sample was peripheral blood. This receptor was obtained from a woman at least 80 years old with acute or convalescent COVID-19.

The CDR3 reads CASSFTGANTEAFF. CDR3 coding DNA: TGCGCCAGCAGCTTTACAGGGGCGAACACTGAAGCTTTCTTT. The rearrangement joins TRBV5-1 to TRBJ1-1; TRBD1 aligns across 7 bases. This CDR3 region has 14 residues. V trimming: 2 bases; J trimming: 1 base; junction bases outside the gene matches: 2. Germline V gene data show CDR1 as SGHRS and CDR2 as YFSETQ.